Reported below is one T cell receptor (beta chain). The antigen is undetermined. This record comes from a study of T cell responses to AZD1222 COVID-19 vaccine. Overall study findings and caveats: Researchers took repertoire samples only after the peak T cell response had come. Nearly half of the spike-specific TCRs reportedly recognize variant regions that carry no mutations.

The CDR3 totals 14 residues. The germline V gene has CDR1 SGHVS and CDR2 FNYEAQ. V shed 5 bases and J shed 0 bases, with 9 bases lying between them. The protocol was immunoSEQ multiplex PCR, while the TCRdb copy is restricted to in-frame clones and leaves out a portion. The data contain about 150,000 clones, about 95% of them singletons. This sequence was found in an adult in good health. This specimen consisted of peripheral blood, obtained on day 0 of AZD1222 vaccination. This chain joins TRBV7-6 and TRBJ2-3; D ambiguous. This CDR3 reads CASSPQASTDTQYF. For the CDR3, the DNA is TGTGCCAGCAGCCCGCAGGCTAGCACAGATACGCAGTATTTT. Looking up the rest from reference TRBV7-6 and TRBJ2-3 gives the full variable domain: GAGVSQSPRYKVTKRGQDVALRCDPISGHVSLYWYRQALGQGPEFLTYFNYEAQQDKSGLPNDRFSAERPEGSISTLTIQRTEQRDSAMYRCASSPQASTDTQYFGPGTRLTVL.